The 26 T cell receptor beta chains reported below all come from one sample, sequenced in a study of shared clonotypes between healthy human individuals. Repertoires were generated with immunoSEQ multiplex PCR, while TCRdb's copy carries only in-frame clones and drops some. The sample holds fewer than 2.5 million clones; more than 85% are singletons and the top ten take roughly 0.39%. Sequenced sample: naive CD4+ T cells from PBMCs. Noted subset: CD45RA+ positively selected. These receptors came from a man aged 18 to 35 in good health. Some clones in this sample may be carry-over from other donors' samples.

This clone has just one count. CDR3 DNA sequence: TGTGCCAGCAGTGAAGGTTATGCCACCCGTTATGGCTACACCTTC. Protein: CASSEGYATRYGYTF. The gene calls are TRBV25-1 and TRBJ1-2; D is uncertain. The CDR3 is 15 amino acids. Germline CDR1 and CDR2: MGHDK and SYGVNS. V lost 2 bases, J lost 5 bases, and 15 bases lay in between.

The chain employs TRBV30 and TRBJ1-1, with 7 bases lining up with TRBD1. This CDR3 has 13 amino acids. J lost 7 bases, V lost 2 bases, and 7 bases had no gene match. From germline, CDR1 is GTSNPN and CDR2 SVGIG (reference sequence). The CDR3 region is CAWSRTGLGEAFF. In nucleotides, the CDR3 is TGTGCCTGGAGTCGGACAGGTCTTGGTGAAGCTTTCTTT.

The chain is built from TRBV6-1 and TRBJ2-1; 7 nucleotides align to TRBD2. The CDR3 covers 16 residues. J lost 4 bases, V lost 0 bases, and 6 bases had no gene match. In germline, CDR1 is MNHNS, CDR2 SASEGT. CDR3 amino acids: CASSEAGTMGYNEQFF. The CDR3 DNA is TGTGCCAGCAGTGAAGCAGGGACTATGGGGTACAATGAGCAGTTCTTC.

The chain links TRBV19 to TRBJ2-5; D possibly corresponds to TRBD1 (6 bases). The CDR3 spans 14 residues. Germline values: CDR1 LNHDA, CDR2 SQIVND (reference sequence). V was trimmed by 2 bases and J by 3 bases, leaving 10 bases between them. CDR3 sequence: CASSIWAGEETQYF. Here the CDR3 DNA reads TGTGCCAGTAGTATATGGGCAGGGGAAGAGACCCAGTACTTC.

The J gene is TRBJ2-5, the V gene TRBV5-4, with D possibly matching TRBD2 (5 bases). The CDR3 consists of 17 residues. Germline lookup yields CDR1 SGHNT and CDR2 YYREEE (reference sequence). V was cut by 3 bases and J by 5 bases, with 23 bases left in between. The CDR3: CASSSFSGGGPRETQYF. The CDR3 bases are TGTGCCAGCAGCTCCTTTTCTGGCGGAGGACCGAGGGAGACCCAGTACTTC.

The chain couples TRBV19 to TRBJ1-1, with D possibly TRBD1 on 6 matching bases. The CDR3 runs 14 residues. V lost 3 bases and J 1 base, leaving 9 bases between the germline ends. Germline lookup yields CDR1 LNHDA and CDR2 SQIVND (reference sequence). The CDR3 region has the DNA TGTGCCAGTAGTATGTTAGGGGGGAACACTGAAGCTTTCTTT. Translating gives CASSMLGGNTEAFF.

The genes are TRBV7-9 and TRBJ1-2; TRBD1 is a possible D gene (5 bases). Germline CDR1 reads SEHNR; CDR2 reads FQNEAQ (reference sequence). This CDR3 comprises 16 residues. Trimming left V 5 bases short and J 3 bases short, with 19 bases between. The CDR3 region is CASSPFSDISHYGYTF. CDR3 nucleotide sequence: TGTGCCAGCAGCCCATTTTCGGACATATCTCACTATGGCTACACCTTC.

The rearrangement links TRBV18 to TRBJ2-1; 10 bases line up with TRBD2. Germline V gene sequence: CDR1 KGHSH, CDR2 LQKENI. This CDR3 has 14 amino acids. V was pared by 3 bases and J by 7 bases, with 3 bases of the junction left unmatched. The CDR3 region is CASSPKTSGNEQFF. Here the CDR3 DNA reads TGTGCCAGCTCACCCAAGACTAGCGGGAATGAGCAGTTCTTC.

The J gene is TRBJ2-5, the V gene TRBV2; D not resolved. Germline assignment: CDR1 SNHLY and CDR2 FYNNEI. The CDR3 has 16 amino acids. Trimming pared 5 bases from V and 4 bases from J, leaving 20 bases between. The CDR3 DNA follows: TGTGCCAGCAGTCCGAATCTGGGGAATTCGGGAGAGACCCAGTACTTC. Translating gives CASSPNLGNSGETQYF.

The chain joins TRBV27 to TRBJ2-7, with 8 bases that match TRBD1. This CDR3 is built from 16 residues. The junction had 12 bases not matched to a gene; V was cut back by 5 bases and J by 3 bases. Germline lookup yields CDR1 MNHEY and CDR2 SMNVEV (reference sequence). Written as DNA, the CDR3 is TGTGCCAGCAGTCCGACTCGGACAGGGCCTTACTACGAGCAGTACTTC. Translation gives CASSPTRTGPYYEQYF.

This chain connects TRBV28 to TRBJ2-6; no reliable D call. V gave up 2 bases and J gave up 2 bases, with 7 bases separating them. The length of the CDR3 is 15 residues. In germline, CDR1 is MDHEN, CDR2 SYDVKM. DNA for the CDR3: TGTGCCAGCAGTTTAAGTCAGGCTGGGGCCAACGTCCTGACTTTC. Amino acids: CASSLSQAGANVLTF.

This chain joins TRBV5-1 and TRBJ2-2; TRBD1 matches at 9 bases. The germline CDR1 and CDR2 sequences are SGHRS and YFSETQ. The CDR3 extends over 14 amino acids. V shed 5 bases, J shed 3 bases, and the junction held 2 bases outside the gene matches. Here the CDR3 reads CASRGTGHTGELFF. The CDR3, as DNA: TGCGCCAGCAGAGGGACAGGGCACACCGGGGAGCTGTTTTTT.

CDR3 sequence reads: CASSYIAGGPDTQYF. The CDR3 DNA follows: TGTGCCAGCAGTTACATAGCGGGAGGGCCAGATACGCAGTATTTT. The chain combines TRBV27 with TRBJ2-3, with 11 bases matching TRBD2. The V and J ends lost 4 bases and 4 bases, in that order; junction bases with no gene match: 4. The CDR3 has 15 amino acids. Germline assignment: CDR1 MNHEY and CDR2 SMNVEV (reference sequence).

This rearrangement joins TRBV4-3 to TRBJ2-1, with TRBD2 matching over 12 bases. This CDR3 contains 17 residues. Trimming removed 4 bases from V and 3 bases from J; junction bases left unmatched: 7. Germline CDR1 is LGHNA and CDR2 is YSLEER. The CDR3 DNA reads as TGCGCCAGCAGCCGGGGTCCTAGCGGGAGGGACTACAATGAGCAGTTCTTC. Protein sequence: CASSRGPSGRDYNEQFF.

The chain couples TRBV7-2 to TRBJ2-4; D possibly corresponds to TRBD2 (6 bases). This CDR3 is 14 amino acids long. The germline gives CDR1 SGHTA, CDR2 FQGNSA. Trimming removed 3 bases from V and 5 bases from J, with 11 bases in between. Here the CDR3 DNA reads TGTGCCAGCAGCTTCGACGGGGGTCAAAACATTCAGTACTTC. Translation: CASSFDGGQNIQYF.

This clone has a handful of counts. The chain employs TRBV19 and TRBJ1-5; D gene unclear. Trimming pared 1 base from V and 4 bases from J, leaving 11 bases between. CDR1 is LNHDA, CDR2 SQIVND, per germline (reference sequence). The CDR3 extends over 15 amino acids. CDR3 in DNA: TGTGCCAGTAGTATAGTAGGTTCCAGGAATCAGCCCCAGCATTTT. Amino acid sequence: CASSIVGSRNQPQHF.

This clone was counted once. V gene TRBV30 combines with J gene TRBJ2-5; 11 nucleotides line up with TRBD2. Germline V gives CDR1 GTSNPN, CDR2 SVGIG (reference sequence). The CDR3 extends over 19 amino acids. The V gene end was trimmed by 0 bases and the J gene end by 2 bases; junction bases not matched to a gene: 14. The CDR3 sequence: CAWSVGGLAGGDQQETQYF. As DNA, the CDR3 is TGTGCCTGGAGTGTAGGAGGGCTAGCGGGAGGAGATCAACAAGAGACCCAGTACTTC. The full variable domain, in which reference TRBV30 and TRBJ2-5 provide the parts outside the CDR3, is SQTIHQWPATLVQPVGSPLSLECTVEGTSNPNLYWYRQAAGRGLQLLFYSVGIGQISSEVPQNLSASRPQDRQFILSSKKLLLSDSGFYLCAWSVGGLAGGDQQETQYFGPGTRLLVL.

The CDR3: CASSHHGLADTQTFWGNEQFF. For the CDR3, the DNA is TGCGCCAGCAGTCACCACGGACTAGCGGACACTCAAACTTTTTGGGGCAATGAGCAGTTCTTC. The chain carries TRBV23-1 and TRBJ2-1, with 10 bases aligning to TRBD2. TRBV23-1 is noted as an ORF with a role that remains uncertain. The length of the CDR3 is 21 residues. Germline trimming cut 3 bases from V and 6 bases from J; bases unmatched to any gene: 23.

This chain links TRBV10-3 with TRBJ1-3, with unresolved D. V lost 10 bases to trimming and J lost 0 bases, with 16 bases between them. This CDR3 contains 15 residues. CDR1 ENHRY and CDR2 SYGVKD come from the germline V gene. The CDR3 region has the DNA TGTGCCACCTCATATGAGGGAGTCTCTGGAAACACCATATATTTT. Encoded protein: CATSYEGVSGNTIYF.

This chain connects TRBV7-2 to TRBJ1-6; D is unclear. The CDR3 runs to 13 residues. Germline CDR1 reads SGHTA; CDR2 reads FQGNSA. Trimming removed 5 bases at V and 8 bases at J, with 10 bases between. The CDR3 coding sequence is TGTGCCAGCAGCCCGCCCGGTTATTCACCCCTCCACTTT. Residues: CASSPPGYSPLHF.

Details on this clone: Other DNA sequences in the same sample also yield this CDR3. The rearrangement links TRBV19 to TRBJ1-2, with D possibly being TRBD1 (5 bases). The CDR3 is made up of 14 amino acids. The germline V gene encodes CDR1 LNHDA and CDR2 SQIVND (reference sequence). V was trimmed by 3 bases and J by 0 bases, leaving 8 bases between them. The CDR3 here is CASSIRDSNYGYTF. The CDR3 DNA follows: TGTGCCAGTAGTATCCGGGACTCTAACTATGGCTACACCTTC. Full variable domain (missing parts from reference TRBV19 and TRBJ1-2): DGGITQSPKYLFRKEGQNVTLSCEQNLNHDAMYWYRQDPGQGLRLIYYSQIVNDFQKGDIAEGYSVSREKKESFPLTVTSAQKNPTAFYLCASSIRDSNYGYTFGSGTRLTVV.

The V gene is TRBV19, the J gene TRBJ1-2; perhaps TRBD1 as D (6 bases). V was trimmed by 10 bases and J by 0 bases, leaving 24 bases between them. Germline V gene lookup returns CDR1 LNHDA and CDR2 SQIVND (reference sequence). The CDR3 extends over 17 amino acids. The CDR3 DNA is TGTGCCACCAAAACGGGACATCTTCGACCTGCTAACTATGGCTACACCTTC. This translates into CATKTGHLRPANYGYTF.

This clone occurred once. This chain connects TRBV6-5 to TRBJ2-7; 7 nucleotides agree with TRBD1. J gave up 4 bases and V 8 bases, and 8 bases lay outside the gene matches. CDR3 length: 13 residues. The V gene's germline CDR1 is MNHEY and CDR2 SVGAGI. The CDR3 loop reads CASAPGQLYEQYF. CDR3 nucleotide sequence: TGTGCCAGCGCCCCGGGACAGCTTTACGAGCAGTACTTC.

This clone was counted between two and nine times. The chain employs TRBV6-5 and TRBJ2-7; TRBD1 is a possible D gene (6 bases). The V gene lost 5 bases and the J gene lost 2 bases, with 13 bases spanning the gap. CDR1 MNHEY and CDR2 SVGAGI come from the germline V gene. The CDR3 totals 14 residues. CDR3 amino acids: CASSTSRTAYEQYF. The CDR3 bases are TGTGCCAGCAGTACCTCCCGGACAGCCTACGAGCAGTACTTC.

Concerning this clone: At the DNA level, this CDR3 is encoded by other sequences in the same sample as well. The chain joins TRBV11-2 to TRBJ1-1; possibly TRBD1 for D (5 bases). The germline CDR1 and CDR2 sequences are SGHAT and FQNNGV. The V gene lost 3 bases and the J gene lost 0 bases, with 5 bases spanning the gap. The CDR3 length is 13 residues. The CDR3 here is CASSLGLNTEAFF. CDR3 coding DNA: TGTGCCAGCAGCTTGGGACTGAACACTGAAGCTTTCTTT.

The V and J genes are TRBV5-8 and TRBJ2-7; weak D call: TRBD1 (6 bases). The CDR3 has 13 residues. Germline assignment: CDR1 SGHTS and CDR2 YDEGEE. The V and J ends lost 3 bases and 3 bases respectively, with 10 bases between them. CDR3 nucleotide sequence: TGTGCCAGCAGCTCGTCGGACAGCTACGAGCAGTACTTC. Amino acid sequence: CASSSSDSYEQYF. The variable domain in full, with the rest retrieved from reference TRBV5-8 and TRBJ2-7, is EAGVTQSPTHLIKTRGQQATLRCSPISGHTSVYWYQQALGLGLQFLLWYDEGEERNRGNFPPRFSGRQFPNYSSELNVNALELEDSALYLCASSSSDSYEQYFGPGTRLTVT.